This TCR beta chain was sequenced during a study of T-cell memory formation after mild COVID-19. Study-wide points: Among clones contracting day 15 to 85, CD4/CD8 was balanced, whereas later expanders leaned CD4+.

From the 5' RACE reads, TCRdb called clonotypes with MiXCR, one entry per CDR3 protein. The table lists more than 400,000 distinct CDR3 sequences, over 15% of them singletons, with 9% to 15% in the top ten. The CDR3 spans 13 residues. Germline V gene lookup returns CDR1 SGHTA and CDR2 FQGTGA. With 5 bases removed from V and 6 bases from J, the gap between germline ends came to 11 bases. On this clonotype itself: The target antigen is unknown.

Specimen: PBMCs or a T cell subset sorted from them (not recorded which). The chain employs TRBV7-3 and TRBJ2-1, with a weak D call TRBD1 (5 bases). The clonotype comes from an adult woman who had mild COVID-19 (a few samples of this study predate the infection). Cell type and time point are not known. CDR3 residues: CASSVKGSNEQFF. As DNA, the CDR3 is TGTGCCAGCAGCGTTAAGGGGTCCAATGAGCAGTTCTTC.